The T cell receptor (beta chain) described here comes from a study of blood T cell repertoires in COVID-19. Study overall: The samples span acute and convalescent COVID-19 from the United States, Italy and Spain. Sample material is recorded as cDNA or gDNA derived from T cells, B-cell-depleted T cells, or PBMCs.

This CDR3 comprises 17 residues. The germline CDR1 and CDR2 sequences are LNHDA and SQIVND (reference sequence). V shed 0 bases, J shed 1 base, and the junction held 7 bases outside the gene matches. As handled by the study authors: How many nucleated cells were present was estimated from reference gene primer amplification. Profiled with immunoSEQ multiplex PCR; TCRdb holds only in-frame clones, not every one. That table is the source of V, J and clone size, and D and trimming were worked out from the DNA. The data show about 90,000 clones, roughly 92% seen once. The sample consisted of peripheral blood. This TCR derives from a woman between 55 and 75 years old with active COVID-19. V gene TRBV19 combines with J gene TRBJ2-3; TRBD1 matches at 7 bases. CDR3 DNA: TGTGCCAGTAGTATAGATTCGGCAGGGGGAGGCACAGATACGCAGTATTTT. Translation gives CASSIDSAGGGTDTQYF.